This passage covers 3 T cell receptor beta chains from one sample sequenced in a study of cytomegalovirus exposure and HLA in healthy donors. In the PCR, 60 Vbeta and 13 Jbeta primers were used. Assay used: immunoSEQ multiplex PCR; TCRdb lists only in-frame clones, some missing. This table holds 90,000 to 140,000 clones, 83% found once. Material: PBMCs. These receptors all come from a man aged 18 to 29 in good health and CMV-seronegative.

The chain uses TRBV5-4 and TRBJ2-1; 8 positions match TRBD1. The CDR3 extends over 13 amino acids. Germline V lookup: CDR1 SGHNT, CDR2 YYREEE (reference sequence). J was trimmed by 7 bases and V by 4 bases; bases with no gene match: 4. CDR3 DNA: TGTGCCAGCAGCCCACGACAGGGGAATGAGCAGTTCTTC. Amino acids: CASSPRQGNEQFF.

This clone was counted once. The same CDR3 also results from other DNA sequences found in this sample. The chain has TRBV5-1 and TRBJ2-5; 7 nucleotides align to TRBD2. Germline trimming cut 1 base from V and 1 base from J; bases unmatched to any gene: 1. The CDR3 contains 14 residues. Germline V lookup: CDR1 SGHRS, CDR2 YFSETQ. The CDR3 spells CASSLTSAQETQYF. CDR3 coding DNA: TGCGCCAGCAGCTTGACTAGCGCCCAAGAGACCCAGTACTTC.

The chain is built from TRBV27 and TRBJ2-3; 7 bases are shared with TRBD1. The V gene's germline CDR1 is MNHEY and CDR2 SMNVEV (reference sequence). V was pared by 6 bases and J by 0 bases, with 9 bases of the junction left unmatched. This CDR3 spans 16 amino acids. The CDR3 here is CASRPLDRESTDTQYF. The CDR3 DNA follows: TGTGCCAGCAGGCCACTCGACAGGGAGAGCACAGATACGCAGTATTTT.